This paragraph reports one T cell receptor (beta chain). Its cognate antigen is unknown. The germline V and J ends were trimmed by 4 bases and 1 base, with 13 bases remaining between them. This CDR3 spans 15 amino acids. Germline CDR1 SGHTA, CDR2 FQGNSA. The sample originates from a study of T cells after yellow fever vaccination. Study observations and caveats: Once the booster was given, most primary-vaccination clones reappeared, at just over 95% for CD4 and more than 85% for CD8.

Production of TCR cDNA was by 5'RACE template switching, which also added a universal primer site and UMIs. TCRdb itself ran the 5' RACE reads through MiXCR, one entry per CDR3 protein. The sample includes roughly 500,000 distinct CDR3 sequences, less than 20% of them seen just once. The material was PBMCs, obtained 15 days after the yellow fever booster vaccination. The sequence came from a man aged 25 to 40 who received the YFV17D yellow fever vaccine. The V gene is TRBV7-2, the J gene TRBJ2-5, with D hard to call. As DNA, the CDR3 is TGTGCCAGCAGCTACCAAGGTGGTTTCCAAGAGACCCAGTACTTC. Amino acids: CASSYQGGFQETQYF.